These T cell receptor beta chains were read from a single sample in a study of T cells in Graves' hyperthyroidism and ophthalmopathy. TCRdb re-called the multiplex PCR reads with MiXCR, one entry per CDR3 protein. This repertoire shows hundreds of thousands of distinct CDR3 sequences, 14% found once; its top ten account for roughly 10%. The sequenced material came from blood. The receptors originated from a woman younger than 30 with Graves' hyperthyroidism. Each CDR3 is given with its conserved first and last residue.

V gene	J gene	CDR3 length	CDR3 protein
TRBV20-1	TRBJ1-1	14	CSARDRTGHTEAFF
TRBV12-5	TRBJ2-7	14	CASGLGYFSYEQYF
TRBV5-1	TRBJ1-2	14	CASSLEPGRGGYTF
TRBV29-1	TRBJ1-2	12	CSVGGHSYGYTF
TRBV5-1	TRBJ2-7	16	CASRPAGGLLGGEQYF
TRBV29-1	TRBJ2-7	13	CSVEEGGSYEQYF
TRBV12-3/TRBV12-4	TRBJ1-3	16	CASSFRQGGTGNTIYF
TRBV14	TRBJ1-2	13	CVSRQTGDYGYTF
TRBV12-3/TRBV12-4	TRBJ2-1	16	CASILDSHSSYNEQFF
TRBV6-2/TRBV6-3	TRBJ2-7	14	CASSYGGEYYEQYF
TRBV29-1	TRBJ1-2	14	CSVHQGAFNYGYTF
TRBV2	TRBJ2-5	15	CASSERRTGEETQYF
TRBV5-1	TRBJ2-1	17	CASSYEGLAGGYDEQFF
TRBV6-5	TRBJ2-1	19	CASSYQTGGRGPYYNEQFF
TRBV10-3	TRBJ1-4	13	CANGHATNEKLFF
TRBV20-1	TRBJ2-7	16	CSARSPPAGVSYEQYF
TRBV6-2/TRBV6-3	TRBJ2-7	14	CASSDPGPSYEQYF
TRBV6-1	TRBJ2-6	15	CASSVDSSGANVLTF
TRBV7-8	TRBJ2-5	15	CASSSRAGDQETQYF
TRBV5-6	TRBJ2-7	17	CASSLPGLAGTSYEQYF
TRBV28	TRBJ2-3	15	CASNKREWILDTQYF
TRBV18	TRBJ2-3	13	CASSRTSTDTQYF
TRBV7-2	TRBJ2-3	14	CASSTFRQSDTQYF
TRBV5-4	TRBJ1-6	15	CASSTGQGNNSPLHF
TRBV18	TRBJ1-4	13	CASSRGTNEKLFF
TRBV24-1	TRBJ2-5	15	CATSDTDGGGETQYF
TRBV12-3/TRBV12-4	TRBJ2-7	16	CASSYQALTGTYEQYF
TRBV12-3/TRBV12-4	TRBJ2-7	13	CASSWGQLYEQYF
TRBV10-3	TRBJ2-7	14	CATHRDRSSYEQYF
TRBV5-6	TRBJ2-1	13	CASSWTSYNEQFF
TRBV19	TRBJ2-7	14	CASSISPGDYEQYF
TRBV28	TRBJ2-1	16	CASSLPRGGGFDEQFF
TRBV28	TRBJ2-3	17	CASSLNPATGNPDTQYF
TRBV2	TRBJ1-2	14	CASSENPLDYGYTF
TRBV5-8	TRBJ2-1	12	CASSLIEGEQFF
TRBV20-1	TRBJ2-1	23	CSARDTQPWTSGRGDNSYNEQFF
TRBV6-4	TRBJ2-5	13	CASSGNGGETQYF
TRBV6-1	TRBJ2-7	15	CASSEALTGAYEQYF
TRBV6-2/TRBV6-3	TRBJ2-7	13	CALRDVYSYEQYF
TRBV6-1	TRBJ2-5	15	CASRADTGITETQYF
TRBV7-9	TRBJ2-3	16	CASSISTRDGTDTQYF
TRBV10-3	TRBJ2-5	19	CAISEDPGLAGPHRETQYF
TRBV4-3	TRBJ2-7	18	CASSQDPARAGVSYEQYF
TRBV28	TRBJ2-1	15	CASSKLAGAYNEQFF
TRBV2	TRBJ2-4	13	CASSVYNKNIQYF
TRBV12-3/TRBV12-4	TRBJ1-1	11	CASSLPGVTFF
TRBV9	TRBJ2-3	16	CASTPRGGLPTDTQYF